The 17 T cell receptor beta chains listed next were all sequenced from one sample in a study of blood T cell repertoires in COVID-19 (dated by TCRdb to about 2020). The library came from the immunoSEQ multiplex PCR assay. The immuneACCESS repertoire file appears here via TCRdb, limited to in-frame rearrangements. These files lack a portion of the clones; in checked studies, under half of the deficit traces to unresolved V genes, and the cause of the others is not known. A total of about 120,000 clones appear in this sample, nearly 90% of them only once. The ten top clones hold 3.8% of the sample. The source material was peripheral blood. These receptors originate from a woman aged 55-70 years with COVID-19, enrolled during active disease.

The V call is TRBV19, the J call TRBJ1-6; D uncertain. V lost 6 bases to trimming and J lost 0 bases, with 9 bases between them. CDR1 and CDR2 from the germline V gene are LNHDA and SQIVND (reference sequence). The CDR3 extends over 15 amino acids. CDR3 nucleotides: TGTGCCAGTAGGTCGGGGAGCTCCTATAATTCACCCCTCCACTTT. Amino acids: CASRSGSSYNSPLHF.

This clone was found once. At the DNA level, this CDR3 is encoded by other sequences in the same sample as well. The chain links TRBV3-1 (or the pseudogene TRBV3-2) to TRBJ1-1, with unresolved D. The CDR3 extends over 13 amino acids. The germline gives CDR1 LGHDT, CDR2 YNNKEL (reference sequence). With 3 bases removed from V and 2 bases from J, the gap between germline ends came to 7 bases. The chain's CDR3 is CASSQAGNTEAFF. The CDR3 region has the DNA TGTGCCAGCAGCCAGGCAGGAAACACTGAAGCTTTCTTT.

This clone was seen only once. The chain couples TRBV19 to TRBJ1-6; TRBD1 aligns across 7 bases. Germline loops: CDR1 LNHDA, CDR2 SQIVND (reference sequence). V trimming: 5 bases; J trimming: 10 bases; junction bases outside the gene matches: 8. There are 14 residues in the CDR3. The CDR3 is CASSVGGGDSPLHF. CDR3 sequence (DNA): TGTGCCAGTAGTGTCGGAGGGGGCGACTCACCCCTCCACTTT.

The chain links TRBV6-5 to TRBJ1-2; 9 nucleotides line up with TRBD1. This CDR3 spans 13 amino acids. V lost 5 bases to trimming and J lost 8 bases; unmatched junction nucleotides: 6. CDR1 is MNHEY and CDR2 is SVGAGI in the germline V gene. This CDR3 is CASSKGQGLGYTF. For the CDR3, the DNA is TGTGCCAGCAGTAAGGGACAGGGTTTGGGCTACACCTTC.

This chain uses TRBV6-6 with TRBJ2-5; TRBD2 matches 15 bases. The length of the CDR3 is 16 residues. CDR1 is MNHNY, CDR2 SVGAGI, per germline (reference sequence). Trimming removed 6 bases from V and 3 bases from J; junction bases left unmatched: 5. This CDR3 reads CASRRTSGGAEETQYF. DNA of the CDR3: TGTGCCAGCAGACGGACTAGCGGGGGGGCCGAAGAGACCCAGTACTTC.

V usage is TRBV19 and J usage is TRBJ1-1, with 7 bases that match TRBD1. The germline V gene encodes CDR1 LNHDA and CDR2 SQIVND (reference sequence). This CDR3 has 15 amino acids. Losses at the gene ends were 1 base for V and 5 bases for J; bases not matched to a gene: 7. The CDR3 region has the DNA TGTGCCAGTAGTATAGGTCAGACAGGGATGACTGAAGCTTTCTTT. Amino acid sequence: CASSIGQTGMTEAFF. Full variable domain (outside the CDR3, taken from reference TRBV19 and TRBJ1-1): DGGITQSPKYLFRKEGQNVTLSCEQNLNHDAMYWYRQDPGQGLRLIYYSQIVNDFQKGDIAEGYSVSREKKESFPLTVTSAQKNPTAFYLCASSIGQTGMTEAFFGQGTRLTVV.

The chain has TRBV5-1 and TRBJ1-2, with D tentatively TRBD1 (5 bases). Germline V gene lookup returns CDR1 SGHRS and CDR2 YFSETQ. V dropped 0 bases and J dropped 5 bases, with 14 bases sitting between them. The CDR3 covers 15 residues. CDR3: CASSLEPSRGYGYTF. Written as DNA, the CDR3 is TGCGCCAGCAGCTTGGAGCCCAGCCGGGGGTATGGCTACACCTTC.

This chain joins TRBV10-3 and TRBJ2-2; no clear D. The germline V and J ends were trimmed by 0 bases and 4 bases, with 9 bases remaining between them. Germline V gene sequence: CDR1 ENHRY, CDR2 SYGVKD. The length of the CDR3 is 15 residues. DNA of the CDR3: TGTGCCATCAGTGAGTCGAACAGCATCACCGGGGAGCTGTTTTTT. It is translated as CAISESNSITGELFF.

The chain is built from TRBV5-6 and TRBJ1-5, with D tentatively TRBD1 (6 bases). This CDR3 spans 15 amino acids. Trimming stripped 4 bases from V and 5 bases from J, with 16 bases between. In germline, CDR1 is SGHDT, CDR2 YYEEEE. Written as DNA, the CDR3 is TGTGCCAGCAGCCGCATCTCAGGGGACCATCAGCCCCAGCATTTT. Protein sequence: CASSRISGDHQPQHF.

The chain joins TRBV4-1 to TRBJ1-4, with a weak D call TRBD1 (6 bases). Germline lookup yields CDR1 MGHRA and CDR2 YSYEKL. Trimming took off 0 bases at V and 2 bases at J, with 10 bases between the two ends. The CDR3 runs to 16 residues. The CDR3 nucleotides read TGCGCCAGCAGCCAAGATTGGGGGGGCACTAATGAAAAACTGTTTTTT. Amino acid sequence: CASSQDWGGTNEKLFF.

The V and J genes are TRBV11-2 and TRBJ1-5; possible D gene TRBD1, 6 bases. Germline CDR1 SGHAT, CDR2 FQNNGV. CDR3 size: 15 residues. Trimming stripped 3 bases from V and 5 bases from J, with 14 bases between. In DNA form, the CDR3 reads TGTGCCAGCAGCTTGAGTCCAGGGGTCGATCAGCCCCAGCATTTT. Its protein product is CASSLSPGVDQPQHF.

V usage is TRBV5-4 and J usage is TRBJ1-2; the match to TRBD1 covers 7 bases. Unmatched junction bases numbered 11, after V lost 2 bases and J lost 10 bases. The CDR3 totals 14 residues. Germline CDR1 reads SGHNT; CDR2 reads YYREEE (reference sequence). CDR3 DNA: TGTGCCAGCAGCTTCGGGACAGTGGCCAACCACTACACCTTC. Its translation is CASSFGTVANHYTF.

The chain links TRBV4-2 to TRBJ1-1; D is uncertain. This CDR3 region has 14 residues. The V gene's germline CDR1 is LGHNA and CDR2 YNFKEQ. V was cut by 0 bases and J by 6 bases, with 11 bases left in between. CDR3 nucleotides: TGTGCCAGCAGCCAAGATGTTTATGAGTCTGAAGCTTTCTTT. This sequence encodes CASSQDVYESEAFF.

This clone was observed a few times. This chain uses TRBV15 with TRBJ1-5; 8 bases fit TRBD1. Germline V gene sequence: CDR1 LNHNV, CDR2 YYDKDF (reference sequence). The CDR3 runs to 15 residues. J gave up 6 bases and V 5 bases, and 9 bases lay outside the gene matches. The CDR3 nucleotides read TGTGCCACCAGCCGAGGACAGGGAGGCGTTCAGCCCCAGCATTTT. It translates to CATSRGQGGVQPQHF.

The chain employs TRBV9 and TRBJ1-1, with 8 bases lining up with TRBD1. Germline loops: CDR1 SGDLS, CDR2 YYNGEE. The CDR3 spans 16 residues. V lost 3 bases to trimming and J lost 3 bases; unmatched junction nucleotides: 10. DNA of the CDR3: TGTGCCAGCAGCGGGGGAGAAGGACAGGGCCACACTGAAGCTTTCTTT. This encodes CASSGGEGQGHTEAFF.

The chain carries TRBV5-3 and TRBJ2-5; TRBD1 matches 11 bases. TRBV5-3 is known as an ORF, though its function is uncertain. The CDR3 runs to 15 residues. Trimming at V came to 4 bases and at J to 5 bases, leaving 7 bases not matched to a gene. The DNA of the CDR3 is TGTGCCAGAAGCACAGGACAGGGGGCCCGGGAGACCCAGTACTTC. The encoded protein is CARSTGQGARETQYF.

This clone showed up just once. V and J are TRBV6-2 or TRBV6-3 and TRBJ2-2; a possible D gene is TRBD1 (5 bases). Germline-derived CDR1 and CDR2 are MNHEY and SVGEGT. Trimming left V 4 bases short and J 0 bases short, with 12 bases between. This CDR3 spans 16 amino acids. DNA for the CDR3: TGTGCCAGCAGTTTAGACAGTACTGCGAACACCGGGGAGCTGTTTTTT. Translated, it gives CASSLDSTANTGELFF.